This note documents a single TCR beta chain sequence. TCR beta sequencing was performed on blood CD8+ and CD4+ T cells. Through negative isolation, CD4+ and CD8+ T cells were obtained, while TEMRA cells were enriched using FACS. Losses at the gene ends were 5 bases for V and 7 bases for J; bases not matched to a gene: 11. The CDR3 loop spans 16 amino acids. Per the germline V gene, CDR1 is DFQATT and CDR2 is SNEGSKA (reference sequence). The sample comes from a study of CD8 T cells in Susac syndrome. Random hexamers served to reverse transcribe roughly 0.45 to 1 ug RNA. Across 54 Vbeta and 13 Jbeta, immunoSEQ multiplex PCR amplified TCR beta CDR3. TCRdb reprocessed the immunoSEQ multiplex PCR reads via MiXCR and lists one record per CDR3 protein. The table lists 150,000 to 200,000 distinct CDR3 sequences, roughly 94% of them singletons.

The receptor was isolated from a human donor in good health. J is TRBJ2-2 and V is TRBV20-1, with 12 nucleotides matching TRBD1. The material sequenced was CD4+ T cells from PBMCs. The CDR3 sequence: CSAPGTGGAGYGELFF. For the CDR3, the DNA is TGCAGTGCTCCGGGGACAGGGGGCGCGGGTTACGGGGAGCTGTTTTTT.